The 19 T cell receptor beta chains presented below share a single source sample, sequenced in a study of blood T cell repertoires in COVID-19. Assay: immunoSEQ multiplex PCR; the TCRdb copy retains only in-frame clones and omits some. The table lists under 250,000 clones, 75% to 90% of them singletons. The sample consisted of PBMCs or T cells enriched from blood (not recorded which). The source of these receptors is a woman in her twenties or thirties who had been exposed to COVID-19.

The CDR3 loop reads CSARESSEQYF. The CDR3, as DNA: TGCAGTGCCCGAGAGAGTTCCGAGCAGTACTTC. V and J are TRBV20-1 and TRBJ2-7; D gene ambiguous. CDR1 and CDR2 (germline): DFQATT, SNEGSKA (reference sequence). V lost 6 bases to trimming and J lost 6 bases, with 12 bases between them. CDR3 size: 11 residues.

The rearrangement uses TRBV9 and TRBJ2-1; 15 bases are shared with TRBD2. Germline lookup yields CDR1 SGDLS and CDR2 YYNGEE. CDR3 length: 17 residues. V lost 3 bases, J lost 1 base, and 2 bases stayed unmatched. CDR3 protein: CASSAGTSGRSYNEQFF. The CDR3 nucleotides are TGTGCCAGCAGCGCCGGGACTAGCGGGAGGTCCTACAATGAGCAGTTCTTC.

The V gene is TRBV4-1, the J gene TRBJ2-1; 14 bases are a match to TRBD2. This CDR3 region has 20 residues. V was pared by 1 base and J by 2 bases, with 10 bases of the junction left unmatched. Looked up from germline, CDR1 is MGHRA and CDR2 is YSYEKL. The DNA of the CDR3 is TGCGCCAGCAGCCAAGTCTCGGGACTAGCGGGAGTTCCTACCTACAATGAGCAGTTCTTC. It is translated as CASSQVSGLAGVPTYNEQFF.

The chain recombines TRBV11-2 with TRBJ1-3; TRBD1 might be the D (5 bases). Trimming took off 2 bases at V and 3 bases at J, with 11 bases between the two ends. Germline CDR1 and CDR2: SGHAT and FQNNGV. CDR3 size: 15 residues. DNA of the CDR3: TGTGCCAGCAGCTTACAGGGTTCAATTGGAAACACCATATATTTT. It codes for CASSLQGSIGNTIYF.

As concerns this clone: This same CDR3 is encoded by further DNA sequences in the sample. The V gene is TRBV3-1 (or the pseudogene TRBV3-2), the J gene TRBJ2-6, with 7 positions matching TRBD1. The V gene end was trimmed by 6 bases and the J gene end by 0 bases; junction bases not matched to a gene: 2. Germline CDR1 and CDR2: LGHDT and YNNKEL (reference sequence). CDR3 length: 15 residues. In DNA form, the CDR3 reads TGTGCCAGCAGTCCAGGGGGCTCTGGGGCCAACGTCCTGACTTTC. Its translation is CASSPGGSGANVLTF.

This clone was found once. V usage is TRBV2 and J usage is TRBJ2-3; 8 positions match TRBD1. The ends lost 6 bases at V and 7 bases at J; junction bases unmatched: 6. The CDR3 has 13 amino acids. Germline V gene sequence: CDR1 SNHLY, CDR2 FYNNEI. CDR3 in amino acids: CASSGQGFNTQYF. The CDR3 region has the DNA TGTGCCAGCAGCGGACAGGGCTTCAATACGCAGTATTTT.

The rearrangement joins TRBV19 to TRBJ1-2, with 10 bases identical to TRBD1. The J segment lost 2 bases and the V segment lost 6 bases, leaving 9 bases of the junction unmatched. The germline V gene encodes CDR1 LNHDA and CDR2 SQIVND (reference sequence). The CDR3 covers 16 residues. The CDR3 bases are TGTGCCAGTAGGCCCAGGACAGGGGGATCCAACTATGGCTACACCTTC. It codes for CASRPRTGGSNYGYTF.

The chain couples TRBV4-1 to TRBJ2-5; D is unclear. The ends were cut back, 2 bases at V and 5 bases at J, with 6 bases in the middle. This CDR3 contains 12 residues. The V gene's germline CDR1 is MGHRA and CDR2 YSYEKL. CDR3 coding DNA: TGCGCCAGCAGCCAACCAATGGAGACCCAGTACTTC. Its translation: CASSQPMETQYF.

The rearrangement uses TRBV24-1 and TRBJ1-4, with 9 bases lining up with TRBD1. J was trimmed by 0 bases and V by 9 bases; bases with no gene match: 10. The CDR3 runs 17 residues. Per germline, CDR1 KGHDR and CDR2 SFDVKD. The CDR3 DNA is TGTGCCACCGTAAGGGACAGGGTTGCGGCAACTAATGAAAAACTGTTTTTT. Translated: CATVRDRVAATNEKLFF.

The CDR3 loop is CSAARGQETQYF. CDR3 bases: TGCAGCGCCGCGCGGGGGCAAGAGACCCAGTACTTC. The chain has TRBV29-1 and TRBJ2-5, with 7 nucleotides matching TRBD2. This CDR3 is built from 12 residues. Germline CDR1 SQVTM, CDR2 ANQGSEA. After removal of 7 bases from V and 2 bases from J, the junction contained 4 bases not matched to a gene.

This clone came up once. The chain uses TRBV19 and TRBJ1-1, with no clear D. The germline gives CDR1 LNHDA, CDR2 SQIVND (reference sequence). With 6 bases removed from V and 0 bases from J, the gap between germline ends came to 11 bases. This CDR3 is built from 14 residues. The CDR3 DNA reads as TGTGCCAGTAGAAAAATTAGCTTGAACACTGAAGCTTTCTTT. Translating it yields CASRKISLNTEAFF.

DNA of the CDR3: TGTGCCAGCCTCTCGGCGGGAGTGGGGGAGACCCAGTACTTC. It yields the protein CASLSAGVGETQYF. The chain links TRBV2 to TRBJ2-5, with 7 bases identical to TRBD2. CDR3 length: 14 residues. The junction had 11 bases not matched to a gene; V was cut back by 8 bases and J by 5 bases. From germline, CDR1 is SNHLY and CDR2 FYNNEI. The whole variable domain, filled in from reference TRBV2 and TRBJ2-5, reads EPEVTQTPSHQVTQMGQEVILRCVPISNHLYFYWYRQILGQKVEFLVSFYNNEISEKSEIFDDQFSVERPDGSNFTLKIRSTKLEDSAMYFCASLSAGVGETQYFGPGTRLLVL.

CDR3 residues: CAWSRRHKTGELFF. The CDR3 DNA follows: TGTGCCTGGAGTAGGCGACACAAGACCGGGGAGCTGTTTTTT. The rearrangement joins TRBV30 to TRBJ2-2; D remains unclear. The CDR3 length is 14 residues. V shed 2 bases and J shed 5 bases, with 12 bases lying between them. The germline gives CDR1 GTSNPN, CDR2 SVGIG (reference sequence).

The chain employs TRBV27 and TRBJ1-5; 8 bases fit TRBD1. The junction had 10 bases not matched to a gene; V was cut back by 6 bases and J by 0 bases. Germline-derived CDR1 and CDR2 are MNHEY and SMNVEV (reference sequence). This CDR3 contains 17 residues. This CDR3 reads CASRGKGQEYSNQPQHF. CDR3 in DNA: TGTGCCAGCAGGGGTAAGGGACAGGAGTATAGCAATCAGCCCCAGCATTTT.

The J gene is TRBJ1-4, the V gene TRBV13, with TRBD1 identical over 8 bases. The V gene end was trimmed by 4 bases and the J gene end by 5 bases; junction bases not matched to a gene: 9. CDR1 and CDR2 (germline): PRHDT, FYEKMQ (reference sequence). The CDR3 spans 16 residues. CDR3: CASSSRTGKINEKLFF. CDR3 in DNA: TGTGCCAGCAGCTCCCGGACAGGGAAAATCAATGAAAAACTGTTTTTT.

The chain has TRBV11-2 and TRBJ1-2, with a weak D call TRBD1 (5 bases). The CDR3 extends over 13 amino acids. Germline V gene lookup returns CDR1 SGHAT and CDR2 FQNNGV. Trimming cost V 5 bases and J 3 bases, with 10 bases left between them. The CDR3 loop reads CASSRQSYYGYTF. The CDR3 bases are TGTGCCAGCAGCAGACAGAGCTACTATGGCTACACCTTC.

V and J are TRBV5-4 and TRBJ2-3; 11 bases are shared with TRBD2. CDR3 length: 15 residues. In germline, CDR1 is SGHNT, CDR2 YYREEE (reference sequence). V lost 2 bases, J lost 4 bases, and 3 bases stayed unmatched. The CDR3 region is CASSFQGLAADTQYF. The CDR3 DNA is TGTGCCAGCAGCTTCCAGGGACTAGCGGCAGATACGCAGTATTTT.

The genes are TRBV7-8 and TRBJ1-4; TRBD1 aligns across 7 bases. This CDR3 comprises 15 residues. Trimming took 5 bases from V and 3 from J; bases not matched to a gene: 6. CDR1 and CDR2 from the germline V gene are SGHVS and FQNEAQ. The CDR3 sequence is CASSLRDSSNEKLFF. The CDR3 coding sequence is TGTGCCAGCAGCCTCCGGGACAGTTCTAATGAAAAACTGTTTTTT. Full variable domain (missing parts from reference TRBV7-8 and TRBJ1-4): GAGVSQSPRYKVAKRGQDVALRCDPISGHVSLFWYQQALGQGPEFLTYFQNEAQLDKSGLPSDRFFAERPEGSVSTLKIQRTQQEDSAVYLCASSLRDSSNEKLFFGSGTQLSVL.

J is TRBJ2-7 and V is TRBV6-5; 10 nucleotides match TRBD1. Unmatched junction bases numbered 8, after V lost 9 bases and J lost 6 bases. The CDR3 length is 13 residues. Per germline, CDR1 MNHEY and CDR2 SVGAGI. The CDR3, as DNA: TGTGCCAGTTACCGGGACAGGGGCCGCGAGCAGTACTTC. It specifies CASYRDRGREQYF.